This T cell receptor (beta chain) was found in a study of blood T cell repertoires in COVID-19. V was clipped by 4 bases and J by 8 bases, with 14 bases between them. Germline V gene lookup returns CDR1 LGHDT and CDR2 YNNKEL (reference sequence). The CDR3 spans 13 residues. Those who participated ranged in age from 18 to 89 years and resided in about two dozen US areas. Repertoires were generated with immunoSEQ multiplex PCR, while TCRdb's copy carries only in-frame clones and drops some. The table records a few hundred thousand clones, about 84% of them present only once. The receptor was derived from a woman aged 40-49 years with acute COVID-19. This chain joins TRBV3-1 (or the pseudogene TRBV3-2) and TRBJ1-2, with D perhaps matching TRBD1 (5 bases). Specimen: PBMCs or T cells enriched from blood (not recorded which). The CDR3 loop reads CASSPGTGEGYTF. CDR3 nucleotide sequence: TGTGCCAGCAGCCCTGGGACGGGGGAAGGCTACACCTTC.